The T cell receptor beta chain under discussion was sequenced for a study of cytomegalovirus exposure and HLA in healthy donors. Concerning this clone: No antigen is known for it.

Researchers ran the PCR with 60 Vbeta and 13 Jbeta primers. The protocol was immunoSEQ multiplex PCR, while the TCRdb copy is restricted to in-frame clones and leaves out a portion. The sample includes roughly 150,000 clones, 65% to 70% of them seen just once. This CDR3 is built from 14 residues. Germline V gene lookup returns CDR1 SNHLY and CDR2 FYNNEI. Study conclusions and caveats: Associated with cytomegalovirus, according to the listing, were some 180 TCR beta chains. An analysis that was carried out later associated 16,951 TCR beta sequences with HLA alleles at 0.05 false discovery rate. Later analysis associated a missense DCLRE1C variant with TCR beta V- and J-gene trimming.

This TCR was recovered from a man in his thirties or forties in good health and CMV-seropositive. Material for sequencing was PBMCs. This rearrangement joins TRBV2 to TRBJ2-5, with TRBD1 matching over 10 bases. The J call may be incorrect, as the DNA end agrees better with TRBJ2-7. This CDR3 reads CASSVGTGDYEQYF. CDR3 bases: TGTGCCAGCAGTGTAGGGACAGGGGATTACGAGCAGTACTTC.